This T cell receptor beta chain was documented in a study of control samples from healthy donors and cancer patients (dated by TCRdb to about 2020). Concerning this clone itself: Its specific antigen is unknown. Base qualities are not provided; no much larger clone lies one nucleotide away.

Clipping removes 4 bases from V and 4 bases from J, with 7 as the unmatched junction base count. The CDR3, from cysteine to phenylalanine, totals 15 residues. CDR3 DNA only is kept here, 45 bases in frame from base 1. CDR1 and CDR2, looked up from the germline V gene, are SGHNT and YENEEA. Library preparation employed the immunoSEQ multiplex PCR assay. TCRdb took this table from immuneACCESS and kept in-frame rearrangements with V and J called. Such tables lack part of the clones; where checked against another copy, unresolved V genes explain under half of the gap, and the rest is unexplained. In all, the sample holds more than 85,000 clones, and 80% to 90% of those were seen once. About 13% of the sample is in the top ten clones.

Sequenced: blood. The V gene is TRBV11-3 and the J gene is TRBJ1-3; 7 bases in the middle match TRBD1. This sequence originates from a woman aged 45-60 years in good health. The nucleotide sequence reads TGTGCCAGCAGCTCCCGGACAGGCTGGGGAAACACCATATATTTT. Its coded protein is CASSSRTGWGNTIYF.